This T cell receptor beta chain was identified in a study of blood T cells in healthy people across ages. Study-wide results and caveats: What prevented conclusive comparison of naive and antigen-experienced cells was that PBMCs were unsorted. Per-million-T-cell TCR beta diversity fell roughly linearly with age.

This clonotype has a handful of counts. Its target is unknown. Primed by a sample-barcoded 5' primer and a J-beta primer mix, a second PCR proceeded for roughly 6 to 12 cycles. Every cDNA was tagged by a template-switch adaptor with 12 random nucleotides. TCRdb processed the 5' RACE reads anew with MiXCR; each CDR3 protein has one entry. The sample lists approximately 830,000 distinct CDR3 sequences; under 80% were seen once. CDR1 and CDR2 (germline): DFQATT, SNEGSKA (reference sequence). This CDR3 is 12 amino acids long. Trimming cost V 1 base and J 3 bases, with 7 bases left between them. Sample: blood. The sequence derives from a young man in good health. The V and J genes are TRBV20-1 and TRBJ2-7; D is uncertain. This CDR3 reads CSARVTNYEQYF. The CDR3 DNA sequence: TGCAGTGCTAGAGTAACTAACTACGAGCAGTACTTC.